The rows below give T cell receptor beta chains drawn from one sample of a study of T cell repertoires in cytomegalovirus infection. TCRdb independently ran MiXCR on the reads; one entry per CDR3 protein. The sample carries nearly 550,000 distinct CDR3 sequences, approximately 15% recorded once. The sequenced sample was CD8+ T cells from PBMCs. The receptors derive from a human donor in good health (CMV status not recorded). Some clones in this sample may be carry-over from other donors' samples. The CDR3 runs from the conserved cysteine through the conserved F or W. The order of the fields is D gene, V gene, J gene, clone size, CDR3 DNA, CDR3 protein. A D gene is named only where the DNA matches it firmly. Clone size is not always given. Where it is, it says once, few, many or a class for expanded clones.

>-|TRBV2|TRBJ2-6|few
TGTGCCAGCAGTGAACAGGACCACTCTGGGGCCAACGTCCTGACTTTC
CASSEQDHSGANVLTF
>TRBD2|TRBV6-4|TRBJ2-1|-
TGTGCCAGCAGTGTGACTGGACTAGCGGGATCGCATGAGCAGTTCTTC
CASSVTGLAGSHEQFF
>-|TRBV5-4|TRBJ2-1|-
TGTGCCAGCAGCTTGAGTCCCAGTGAGCAGTTCTTC
CASSLSPSEQFF
>-|TRBV4-3|TRBJ2-3|-
TGCGCCAGCAGCCAAGGGAAGGGGGATACGCAGTATTTT
CASSQGKGDTQYF
>-|TRBV12-3/TRBV12-4|TRBJ2-2|many
TGTGCCACCAGGGAAGGTGGGGAGCTGTTTTTT
CATREGGELFF
>-|TRBV7-3|TRBJ1-2|-
TGTGCCAGCAGCCCCCACCCCTCCGAAGCTAACTATGGCTACACCTTC
CASSPHPSEANYGYTF
>TRBD1|TRBV6-5|TRBJ2-7|few
TGTGCCAGCAGTTACTCGACTGGACAGGCCACCTACGAGCAGTACTTC
CASSYSTGQATYEQYF
>TRBD1|TRBV6-5|TRBJ2-1|few
TGTGCCAGCAGTCAGACAGGGGGTGGGTATGAGCAGTTCTTC
CASSQTGGGYEQFF
>-|TRBV14|TRBJ1-1|many
TGTGCCAGCAGCCAAGATATAAATTGGGAAACCGCTGAAGCTTTCTTT
CASSQDINWETAEAFF
>TRBD1|TRBV6-6|TRBJ2-3|few
TGTGCCAGCAACGAAAGGGACAGGGTCACAGATACGCAGTATTTT
CASNERDRVTDTQYF
>-|TRBV2|TRBJ2-1|few
TGTGCCAGCAGTGAAGGGGCCTTTTACGATGAGCAGTTCTTC
CASSEGAFYDEQFF
>TRBD2|TRBV5-1|TRBJ2-1|-
TGCGCCAGCAGCTCCCGCAGCGGGAAGGAGGGCAATGAGCAGTTCTTC
CASSSRSGKEGNEQFF
>-|TRBV27|TRBJ2-3|-
TGTGCCAGCAGTACCCCTGGAGGGGGGGGCACAGATACGCAGTATTTT
CASSTPGGGGTDTQYF
>-|TRBV13|TRBJ1-5|-
TGTGCCAGCAGCTTAGGCCGGCAGGCGGGGCAGCCCCAGCATTTT
CASSLGRQAGQPQHF
>TRBD1|TRBV12-3/TRBV12-4|TRBJ1-4|many
TGTGCCAGCACCGCCGGGACAGGGCTAGAAAAACTGTTTTTT
CASTAGTGLEKLFF
>TRBD1|TRBV7-3|TRBJ2-6|many
TGTGCCAGCAGCTTGACGGCAGGGGGATCCTCTGGGGCCAACGTCCTGACTTTC
CASSLTAGGSSGANVLTF